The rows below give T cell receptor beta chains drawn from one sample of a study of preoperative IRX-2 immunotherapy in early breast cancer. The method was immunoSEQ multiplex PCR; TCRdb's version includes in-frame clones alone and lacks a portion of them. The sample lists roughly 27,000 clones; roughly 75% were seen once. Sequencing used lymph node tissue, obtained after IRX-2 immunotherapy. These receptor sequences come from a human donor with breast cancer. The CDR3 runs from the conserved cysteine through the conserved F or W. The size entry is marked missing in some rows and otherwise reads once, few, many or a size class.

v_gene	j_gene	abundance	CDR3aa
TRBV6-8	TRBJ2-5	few	CASTNGLRGEETQYF
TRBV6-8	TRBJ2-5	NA	CASSYWDGETQYF
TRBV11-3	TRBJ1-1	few	CASSLVGYVNTEAFF
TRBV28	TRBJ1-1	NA	CASSFLGQGRPEAFF
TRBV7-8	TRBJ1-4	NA	CASSLVGGGIEKLFF
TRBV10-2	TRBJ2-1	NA	CASSESRGLKQFF
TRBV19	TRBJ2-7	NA	CASSTNYGTNREQYF
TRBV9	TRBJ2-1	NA	CASSVGLAPSVEQFF
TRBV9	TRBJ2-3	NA	CASNGQGADTQYF
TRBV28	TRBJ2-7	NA	CASGPGQARREQYF
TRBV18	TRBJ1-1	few	CASSDRANTEAFF
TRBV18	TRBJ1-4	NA	CASSPQQGNEKLFF
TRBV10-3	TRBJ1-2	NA	CAISEILNSIGYTF
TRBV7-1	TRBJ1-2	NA	CASSSQGLYGYTF
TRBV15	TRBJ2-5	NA	CATSAGQGGETQYF
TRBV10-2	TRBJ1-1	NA	CGSGSLLNTEAFF
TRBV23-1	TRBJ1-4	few	CASSPSTGGVEKLFF